This T cell receptor (beta chain) was obtained from a study of cytomegalovirus exposure and HLA in healthy donors. Study context: The roughly 130 validation repertoires, a later analysis reported, used the same platform as the 600 to 700 repertoires from the first cohort. Whole-study results and caveats: In a later analysis, first-cohort TCR clusters were found to tend to co-occur in the 95 to 150 validation repertoires.

As to this clone: The target antigen is unknown.

Germline CDR1 and CDR2: ENHRY and SYGVKD. The CDR3 contains 12 residues. The V end was cut by 4 bases, the J end by 7 bases, with 10 bases between. Repertoires were generated with immunoSEQ multiplex PCR, while TCRdb's copy carries only in-frame clones and drops some. This table has 90,000 to 100,000 clones, approximately 93% appearing once. Donors were drawn from the approximately 110-subject validation cohort, separate from the approximately 700-subject first cohort. The specimen was PBMCs. The gene calls are TRBV10-3 and TRBJ1-1; D unresolved. The origin of this receptor is a woman in her 30s in good health and CMV-seropositive. CDR3 sequence: CAISAEISEAFF. CDR3 DNA sequence: TGTGCCATCAGTGCTGAGATAAGTGAAGCTTTCTTT.